This entry describes one T cell receptor (beta chain). No antigen is known for it. At the time of sampling, donors were nominally healthy, though unrecorded immune exposures were likely. V dropped 1 base and J dropped 2 bases, with 12 bases sitting between them. Germline V gene data show CDR1 as SGHTA and CDR2 as FQGNSA. The length of the CDR3 is 16 residues. This entry comes from a study of cytomegalovirus exposure and HLA in healthy donors. General study points: Compared with the approximately 680-donor mean, an Asian-associated ancestry cluster reportedly had fewer N-insertions, according to a later analysis.

With 60 Vbeta and 13 Jbeta primers, the PCR was carried out. TCRdb's copy holds only in-frame clones and misses some; the assay was immunoSEQ multiplex PCR. The data contain about 210,000 clones, around 83% of them singletons. The sequence came from a man in his forties or fifties in good health and CMV-seropositive. This sequence joins TRBV7-2 and TRBJ2-1; D uncertain. Sequencing used PBMCs. CDR3 DNA sequence: TGTGCCAGCAGCTTAGAAGGCAGAGGTGCCTACAATGAGCAGTTCTTC. This sequence encodes CASSLEGRGAYNEQFF.